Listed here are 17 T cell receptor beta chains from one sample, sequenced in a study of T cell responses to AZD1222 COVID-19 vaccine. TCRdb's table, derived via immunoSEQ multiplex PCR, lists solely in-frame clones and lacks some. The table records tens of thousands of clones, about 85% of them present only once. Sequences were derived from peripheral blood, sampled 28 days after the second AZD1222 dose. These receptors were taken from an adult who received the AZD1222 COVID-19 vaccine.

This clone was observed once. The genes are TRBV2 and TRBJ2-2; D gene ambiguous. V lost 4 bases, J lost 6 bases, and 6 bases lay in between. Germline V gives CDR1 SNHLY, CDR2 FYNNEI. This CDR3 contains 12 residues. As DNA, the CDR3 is TGTGCCAGCAGTGGAGAGTCCGGGGAGCTGTTTTTT. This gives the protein CASSGESGELFF.

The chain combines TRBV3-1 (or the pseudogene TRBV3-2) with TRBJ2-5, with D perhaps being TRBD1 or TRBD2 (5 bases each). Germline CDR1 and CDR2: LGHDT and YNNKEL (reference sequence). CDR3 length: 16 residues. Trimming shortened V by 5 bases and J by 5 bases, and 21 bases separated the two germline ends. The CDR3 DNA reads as TGTGCCAGCAGCGCGAGGGGAAGGGGAGACGGGGAGACCCAGTACTTC. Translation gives CASSARGRGDGETQYF.

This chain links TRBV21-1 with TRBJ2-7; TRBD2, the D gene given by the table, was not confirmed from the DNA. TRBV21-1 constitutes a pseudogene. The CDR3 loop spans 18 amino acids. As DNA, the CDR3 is TGTGCCAGCAGCATTCCTAGCGGGAGGGCCCCCATAGAGTACGAGCAGTACTTC. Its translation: CASSIPSGRAPIEYEQYF.

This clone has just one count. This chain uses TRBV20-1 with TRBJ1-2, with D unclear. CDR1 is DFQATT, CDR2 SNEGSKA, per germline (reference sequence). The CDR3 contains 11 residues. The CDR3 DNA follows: TGCAGGACATATGGAAACTATGGCTACACCTTC. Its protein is CRTYGNYGYTF.

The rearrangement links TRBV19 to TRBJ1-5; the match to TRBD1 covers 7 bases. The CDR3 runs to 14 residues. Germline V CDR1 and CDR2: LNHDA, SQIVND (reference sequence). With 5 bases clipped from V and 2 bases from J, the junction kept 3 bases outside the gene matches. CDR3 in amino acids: CASSVTGGNQPQHF. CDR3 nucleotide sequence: TGTGCCAGTAGTGTTACAGGGGGCAATCAGCCCCAGCATTTT.

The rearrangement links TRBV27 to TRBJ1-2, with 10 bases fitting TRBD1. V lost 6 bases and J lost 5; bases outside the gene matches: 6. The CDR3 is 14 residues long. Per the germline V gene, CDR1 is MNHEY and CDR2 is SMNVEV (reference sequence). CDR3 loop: CASRATGQGYGYTF. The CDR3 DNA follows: TGTGCCAGCAGAGCTACGGGACAGGGGTATGGCTACACCTTC.

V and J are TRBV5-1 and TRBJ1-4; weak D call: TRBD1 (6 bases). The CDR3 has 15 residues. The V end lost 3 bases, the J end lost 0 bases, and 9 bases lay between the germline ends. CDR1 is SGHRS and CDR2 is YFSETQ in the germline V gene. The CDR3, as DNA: TGCGCCAGCAGCTCAAGGGGGGCAACTAATGAAAAACTGTTTTTT. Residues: CASSSRGATNEKLFF.

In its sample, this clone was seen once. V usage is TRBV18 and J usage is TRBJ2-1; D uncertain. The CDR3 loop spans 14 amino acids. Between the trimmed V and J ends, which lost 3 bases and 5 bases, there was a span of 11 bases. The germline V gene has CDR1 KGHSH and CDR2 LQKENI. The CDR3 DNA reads TGTGCCAGCTCACCGGGCAGGCTAAACAATGAGCAGTTCTTC. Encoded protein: CASSPGRLNNEQFF.

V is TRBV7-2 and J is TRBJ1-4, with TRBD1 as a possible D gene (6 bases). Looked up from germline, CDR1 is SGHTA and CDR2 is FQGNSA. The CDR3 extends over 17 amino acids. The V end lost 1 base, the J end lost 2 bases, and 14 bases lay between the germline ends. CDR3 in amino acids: CASSLVSGALTNEKLFF. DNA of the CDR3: TGTGCCAGCAGCTTAGTGTCGGGGGCGCTGACTAATGAAAAACTGTTTTTT.

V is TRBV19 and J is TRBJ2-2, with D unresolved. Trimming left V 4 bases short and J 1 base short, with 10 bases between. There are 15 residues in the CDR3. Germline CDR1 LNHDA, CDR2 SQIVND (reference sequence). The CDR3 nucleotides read TGTGCCAGTAGTACGCGCCCGCAGAACACCGGGGAGCTGTTTTTT. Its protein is CASSTRPQNTGELFF.

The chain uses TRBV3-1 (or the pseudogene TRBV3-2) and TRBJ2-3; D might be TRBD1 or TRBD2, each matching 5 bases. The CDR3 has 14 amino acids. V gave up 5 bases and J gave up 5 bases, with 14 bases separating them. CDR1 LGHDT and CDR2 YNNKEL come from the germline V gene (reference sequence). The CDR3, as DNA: TGTGCCAGCAGCTCAAGCAAGGGGAGAGATACGCAGTATTTT. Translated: CASSSSKGRDTQYF.

Here the CDR3 DNA reads TGTGCCAGCAGCCAAGCTCTCGACAGGGTATATGGAAACACCATATATTTT. It yields the protein CASSQALDRVYGNTIYF. The J gene is TRBJ1-3, the V gene TRBV4-2; 7 positions agree with TRBD1. With V trimmed by 1 base and J by 3 bases, 9 bases remained unmatched. CDR1 LGHNA and CDR2 YNFKEQ come from the germline V gene. The CDR3 consists of 17 residues.

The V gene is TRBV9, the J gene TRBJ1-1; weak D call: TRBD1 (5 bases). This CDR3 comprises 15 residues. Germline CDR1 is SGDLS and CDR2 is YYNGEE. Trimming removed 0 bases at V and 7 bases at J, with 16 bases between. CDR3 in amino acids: CASSVAGPMGGEAFF. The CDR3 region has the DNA TGTGCCAGCAGCGTAGCGGGGCCGATGGGGGGTGAAGCTTTCTTT. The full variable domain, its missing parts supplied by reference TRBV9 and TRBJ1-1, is DSGVTQTPKHLITATGQRVTLRCSPRSGDLSVYWYQQSLDQGLQFLIQYYNGEERAKGNILERFSAQQFPDLHSELNLSSLELGDSALYFCASSVAGPMGGEAFFGQGTRLTVV.

The CDR3 nucleotides are TGTGCCAGCACCGGGCAGGGGACCGGGGAGCTGTTTTTT. As protein: CASTGQGTGELFF. V is TRBV7-3 and J is TRBJ2-2; tentatively, D is TRBD1 (6 bases). Per germline, CDR1 SGHTA and CDR2 FQGTGA. V was pared by 7 bases and J by 5 bases, with 11 bases between. The CDR3 is 13 amino acids. Full variable domain (rest looked up from reference TRBV7-3 and TRBJ2-2): GAGVSQTPSNKVTEKGKYVELRCDPISGHTALYWYRQSLGQGPEFLIYFQGTGAADDSGLPNDRFFAVRPEGSVSTLKIQRTERGDSAVYLCASTGQGTGELFFGEGSRLTVL.

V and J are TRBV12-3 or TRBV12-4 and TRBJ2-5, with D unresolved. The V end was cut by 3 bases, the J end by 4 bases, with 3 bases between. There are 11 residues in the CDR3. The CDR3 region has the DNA TGTGCCAGCAGTTTGAGAGAGACCCAGTACTTC. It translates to CASSLRETQYF.

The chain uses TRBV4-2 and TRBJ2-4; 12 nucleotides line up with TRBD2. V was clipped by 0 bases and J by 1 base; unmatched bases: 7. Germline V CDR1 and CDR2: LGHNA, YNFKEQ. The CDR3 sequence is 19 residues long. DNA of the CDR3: TGTGCCAGCAGCCAAGATGGGCTAGCGGGAGGGCGGGCCAAAAACATTCAGTACTTC. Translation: CASSQDGLAGGRAKNIQYF.

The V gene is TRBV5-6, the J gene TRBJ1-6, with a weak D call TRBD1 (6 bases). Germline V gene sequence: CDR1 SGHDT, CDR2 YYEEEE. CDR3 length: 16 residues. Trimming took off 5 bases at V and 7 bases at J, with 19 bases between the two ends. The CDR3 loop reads CASSWGAGQENSPLHF. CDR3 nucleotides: TGTGCCAGCAGTTGGGGGGCCGGACAAGAAAATTCACCCCTCCACTTT.